This entry concerns a single T cell receptor beta chain. The antigen is not known. In the original workflow: CDR3 was compared across clinicopathological groups, and the resulting differences were used to build a distant-metastasis classifier for papillary thyroid cancer. With MiXCR, TCRdb reprocessed the PCR reads. Here the V and J calls rest on TCRdb's processing, not on the authors' analysis. The table records roughly 6,000 clones, around 35% of them present only once. This entry is derived from a study of metastatic and nonmetastatic thyroid tumors. Whole-study context: Repertoires from blood and tumor or nodule tissue of malignant and benign thyroid patients were compared.

Study observations and caveats: In blood and tumor, TCR beta diversity was reportedly significantly higher in malignant thyroid tumors than in benign nodules.

V dropped 6 bases and J dropped 2 bases, with 13 bases sitting between them. The CDR3 runs to 14 residues. Looked up from germline, CDR1 is SGHRS and CDR2 is YFSETQ. Thyroid surgery took place with no prior treatment in any patient. Material for sequencing was adjacent normal tissue. This receptor was obtained from a male donor with papillary thyroid cancer or a benign thyroid nodule (not recorded which). Some clones in this sample may be carry-over from other donors' samples. The rearrangement joins TRBV5-1 to TRBJ2-3; D gene unclear. CDR3 in DNA: TGCGCCAGCACCCGTGGGCAGGTCACAGATACGCAGTATTTT. Protein product: CASTRGQVTDTQYF.